The 32 T cell receptor beta chains in this list originate from one sample, sequenced in a study of blood T cell repertoires in COVID-19. TCRdb's copy holds only in-frame clones and misses some; the assay was immunoSEQ multiplex PCR. The data contain tens of thousands of clones, 90% to 95% of them singletons. The sample consisted of peripheral blood. These receptors were obtained from a man aged 55 to 70 with active or convalescent COVID-19.

The chain links TRBV7-3 to TRBJ2-2, with a tentative D call TRBD2 (5 bases). Germline V lookup: CDR1 SGHTA, CDR2 FQGTGA. V gave up 0 bases and J gave up 0 bases, with 14 bases separating them. The length of the CDR3 is 18 residues. The CDR3 nucleotides read TGTGCCAGCAGCTTAACGGGCGGGCTAGCAGCGAACACCGGGGAGCTGTTTTTT. Translated, it gives CASSLTGGLAANTGELFF.

V gene TRBV3-1 (or the pseudogene TRBV3-2) combines with J gene TRBJ2-5; unclear D gene. CDR3 length: 12 residues. Trimming removed 4 bases from V and 0 bases from J, with 3 bases in between. The germline V gene has CDR1 LGHDT and CDR2 YNNKEL (reference sequence). The CDR3 bases are TGTGCCAGCAGCCCAGACCAAGAGACCCAGTACTTC. Protein sequence: CASSPDQETQYF.

V gene TRBV11-2 combines with J gene TRBJ1-3; D gene unclear. V was cut by 0 bases and J by 0 bases, with 9 bases left in between. CDR3 length: 16 amino acids. The germline V gene encodes CDR1 SGHAT and CDR2 FQNNGV. The CDR3 protein is CASSLDHSFSGNTIYF. CDR3 DNA sequence: TGTGCCAGCAGCTTAGACCACAGCTTCTCTGGAAACACCATATATTTT.

The J gene is TRBJ2-2, the V gene TRBV9, with 7 bases aligning to TRBD1. Losses at the gene ends were 3 bases for V and 0 bases for J; bases not matched to a gene: 5. The length of the CDR3 is 16 residues. CDR1 is SGDLS and CDR2 is YYNGEE in the germline V gene. Here the CDR3 DNA reads TGTGCCAGCAGCGACCCCGGGACAGCGAACACCGGGGAGCTGTTTTTT. Translated: CASSDPGTANTGELFF.

The count of this clone is one. A much larger clonotype is one base distant, so this may be a read error. Additional DNA sequences in this sample encode the identical CDR3. DNA for the CDR3: TGTGCCAGCAGCCAAGCTAGGGGTTGGGGGGGGATGCATTTT. This gives the protein CASSQARGWGGMHF. The gene calls are TRBV14 and TRBJ1-5; maybe TRBD1 (5 bases). The CDR3 loop spans 14 amino acids. Trimming stripped 1 base from V and 15 bases from J, with 19 bases between. Germline-derived CDR1 and CDR2 are SGHDN and FVKESK. Full variable domain (outside the CDR3, taken from reference TRBV14 and TRBJ1-5): EAGVTQFPSHSVIEKGQTVTLRCDPISGHDNLYWYRRVMGKEIKFLLHFVKESKQDESGMPNNRFLAERTGGTYSTLKVQPAELEDSGVYFCASSQARGWGGMHFGDGTRLSIL.

J is TRBJ2-7 and V is TRBV3-1 (or the pseudogene TRBV3-2), with 10 bases lining up with TRBD1. CDR1 LGHDT and CDR2 YNNKEL come from the germline V gene (reference sequence). The ends lost 1 base at V and 2 bases at J; junction bases unmatched: 2. The CDR3 runs 15 residues. CDR3 residues: CASSQAGTGAYEQYF. For the CDR3, the DNA is TGTGCCAGCAGCCAAGCCGGGACAGGGGCCTACGAGCAGTACTTC.

The gene calls are TRBV2 and TRBJ2-1, with 9 nucleotides matching TRBD2. CDR1 and CDR2 from the germline V gene are SNHLY and FYNNEI. CDR3 length equals 15 residues. The trim removed 4 bases at V and 7 bases at J, leaving 8 bases unmatched. DNA for the CDR3: TGTGCCAGCAGTGTCTTCCTAGCGGGAAAGAATGAGCAGTTCTTC. Residues: CASSVFLAGKNEQFF.

This clone was seen just once. The J gene is TRBJ1-2, the V gene TRBV5-1; TRBD1 matches at 9 bases. Trimming at V came to 2 bases and at J to 5 bases, leaving 7 bases not matched to a gene. Germline V gene data show CDR1 as SGHRS and CDR2 as YFSETQ. This CDR3 region has 15 residues. The CDR3 coding sequence is TGCGCCAGCAGCTTCACCGGGACAGGGAGTTATGGCTACACCTTC. Translating it yields CASSFTGTGSYGYTF.

The rearrangement links TRBV28 to TRBJ2-6; D might be TRBD2 (7 bases). Trimming took 7 bases from V and 4 from J, leaving 17 bases between them. The CDR3 spans 16 residues. CDR1 and CDR2 from the germline V gene are MDHEN and SYDVKM. CDR3 bases: TGTGCCAGCAAAGTCGGGGGGCTAGGAGGGGCCAACGTCCTGACTTTC. Its translation is CASKVGGLGGANVLTF.

V and J are TRBV10-3 and TRBJ1-2; 8 bases are shared with TRBD1. Germline V lookup: CDR1 ENHRY, CDR2 SYGVKD. With 7 bases clipped from V and 6 bases from J, the junction kept 10 bases outside the gene matches. This CDR3 has 14 residues. CDR3 protein: CAITDRGNGDGYTF. The CDR3 DNA reads TGTGCCATCACCGACAGGGGTAATGGGGATGGCTACACCTTC.

The J gene is TRBJ1-6, the V gene TRBV20-1; TRBD1 might be the D (6 bases). Trimming pared 3 bases from V and 8 bases from J, leaving 8 bases between. The CDR3 has 12 residues. Per the germline V gene, CDR1 is DFQATT and CDR2 is SNEGSKA (reference sequence). The CDR3 DNA reads TGCAGTGCTAGTTACAGGGATTCACCCCTCCACTTT. Translated, it gives CSASYRDSPLHF.

The chain links TRBV5-1 to TRBJ1-1, with a weak D call TRBD1 (5 bases). CDR1 SGHRS and CDR2 YFSETQ come from the germline V gene. V was cut by 4 bases and J by 3 bases, with 19 bases left in between. This CDR3 has 16 residues. The CDR3 nucleotides read TGCGCCAGCAGCCGGTTGGGGCGTTCCATGGACACTGAAGCTTTCTTT. Translation: CASSRLGRSMDTEAFF. The complete variable domain, with remaining parts taken from reference TRBV5-1 and TRBJ1-1, reads KAGVTQTPRYLIKTRGQQVTLSCSPISGHRSVSWYQQTPGQGLQFLFEYFSETQRNKGNFPGRFSGRQFSNSRSEMNVSTLELGDSALYLCASSRLGRSMDTEAFFGQGTRLTVV.

The chain links TRBV28 to TRBJ1-6; possible D gene TRBD1, 5 bases. V was cut by 3 bases and J by 5 bases, with 14 bases left in between. The CDR3 length is 16 residues. CDR1 MDHEN and CDR2 SYDVKM come from the germline V gene. CDR3 residues: CASSFWVTVNNSPLHF. For the CDR3, the DNA is TGTGCCAGCAGTTTTTGGGTGACAGTGAATAATTCACCCCTCCACTTT.

The chain uses TRBV7-8 and TRBJ1-5, with 7 bases identical to TRBD1. The CDR3 covers 16 residues. CDR1 SGHVS and CDR2 FQNEAQ come from the germline V gene. The ends lost 4 bases at V and 4 bases at J; junction bases unmatched: 10. CDR3 sequence: CASSSSRQGWNQPQHF. The CDR3 nucleotides read TGTGCCAGCAGCTCATCTCGACAGGGCTGGAATCAGCCCCAGCATTTT.

The rearrangement joins TRBV6-6 to TRBJ1-1, with 7 bases matching TRBD1. Germline V CDR1 and CDR2: MNHNY, SVGAGI (reference sequence). This CDR3 is built from 16 residues. V gave up 5 bases and J gave up 0 bases; unmatched junction bases: 9. CDR3 nucleotide sequence: TGTGCCAGCAGTGCGAGACAGGGTCGAATGAACACTGAAGCTTTCTTT. It codes for CASSARQGRMNTEAFF.

The V gene is TRBV5-1, the J gene TRBJ2-1; 8 positions agree with TRBD2. The CDR3 consists of 16 residues. Germline V gives CDR1 SGHRS, CDR2 YFSETQ. Germline trimming cut 0 bases from V and 2 bases from J; bases unmatched to any gene: 4. The DNA for the CDR3 is TGCGCCAGCAGCTTGGTCGCGGGGGGCCCCTACAATGAGCAGTTCTTC. This sequence encodes CASSLVAGGPYNEQFF.

This clone was seen a few times. This chain uses TRBV12-3 or TRBV12-4 with TRBJ2-1; D is uncertain. There are 12 residues in the CDR3. V lost 5 bases and J lost 12, with 14 bases in between. The CDR3 here is CASSPRPMGQFF. The CDR3 coding sequence is TGTGCCAGCAGTCCCAGGCCAATGGGGCAGTTCTTC.

This chain connects TRBV18 to TRBJ1-1; the match to TRBD1 covers 10 bases. With V trimmed by 2 bases and J by 1 base, 1 base remained unmatched. The CDR3 contains 15 residues. Per the germline V gene, CDR1 is KGHSH and CDR2 is LQKENI. Here the CDR3 DNA reads TGTGCCAGCTCACCAAGACAGGGGGCGAACACTGAAGCTTTCTTT. Protein product: CASSPRQGANTEAFF. Full variable domain (rest looked up from reference TRBV18 and TRBJ1-1): NAGVMQNPRHLVRRRGQEARLRCSPMKGHSHVYWYRQLPEEGLKFMVYLQKENIIDESGMPKERFSAEFPKEGPSILRIQQVVRGDSAAYFCASSPRQGANTEAFFGQGTRLTVV.

The chain couples TRBV10-3 to TRBJ2-1; tentative D call: TRBD2 (6 bases). Between the trimmed V and J ends, which lost 4 bases and 3 bases, there was a span of 16 bases. Per the germline V gene, CDR1 is ENHRY and CDR2 is SYGVKD. The CDR3 spans 16 residues. The chain's CDR3 is CAISGYGGGHYNEQFF. The CDR3 DNA is TGTGCCATCAGTGGGTATGGGGGAGGACACTACAATGAGCAGTTCTTC.

The sample holds one count of this clone. For the CDR3, the DNA is TGTGCCAGCAGCCACTCTGGCCCCCACGAGCAGTACTTC. This codes for CASSHSGPHEQYF. The gene calls are TRBV3-1 (or the pseudogene TRBV3-2) and TRBJ2-7; D unclear. Trimming removed 3 bases from V and 5 bases from J, with 11 bases in between. The CDR3 contains 13 residues. Germline CDR1 and CDR2: LGHDT and YNNKEL (reference sequence).

The chain combines TRBV28 with TRBJ1-4, with D perhaps matching TRBD1 (6 bases). The germline V and J ends were trimmed by 5 bases and 6 bases, with 19 bases remaining between them. The CDR3 consists of 16 residues. Germline CDR1 reads MDHEN; CDR2 reads SYDVKM. CDR3 nucleotides: TGTGCCAGCAGTATCCCGCGGGGGCGGGTCGATGAAAAACTGTTTTTT. Its translation: CASSIPRGRVDEKLFF. The variable domain in full, completed from reference TRBV28 and TRBJ1-4, reads DVKVTQSSRYLVKRTGEKVFLECVQDMDHENMFWYRQDPGLGLRLIYFSYDVKMKEKGDIPEGYSVSREKKERFSLILESASTNQTSMYLCASSIPRGRVDEKLFFGSGTQLSVL.

The chain couples TRBV30 to TRBJ2-1; 14 positions match TRBD2. The CDR3 runs to 20 residues. Germline loops: CDR1 GTSNPN, CDR2 SVGIG (reference sequence). J lost 4 bases, V lost 0 bases, and 14 bases had no gene match. The CDR3 spells CAWSVHGTSGRKTVYNEQFF. DNA for the CDR3: TGTGCCTGGAGTGTACACGGGACTAGCGGGAGAAAGACGGTATACAATGAGCAGTTCTTC.

The V call is TRBV7-2, the J call TRBJ2-7; TRBD2 matches 8 bases. This CDR3 is 17 amino acids long. V dropped 5 bases and J dropped 1; count of bases not matched to a gene: 13. Germline values: CDR1 SGHTA, CDR2 FQGNSA. The CDR3 region has the DNA TGTGCCAGCAGCCCCCGAAACGGGAGGGGGTCTTCCTACGAGCAGTACTTC. This codes for CASSPRNGRGSSYEQYF.

The chain employs TRBV18 and TRBJ1-1, with TRBD1 as a possible D gene (5 bases). The CDR3 has 15 amino acids. V was trimmed by 3 bases and J by 4 bases, leaving 15 bases between them. The V gene's germline CDR1 is KGHSH and CDR2 LQKENI. CDR3 nucleotides: TGTGCCAGCTCACCTACAGCAGGGAGGGGCACTGAAGCTTTCTTT. Translating it yields CASSPTAGRGTEAFF.

The CDR3 nucleotides read TGTGCCAGCTCACCACAGGGGGCGACCACTGAAGCTTTCTTT. Protein sequence: CASSPQGATTEAFF. V and J are TRBV18 and TRBJ1-1; TRBD1 matches 7 bases. The V segment lost 1 base and the J segment 4 bases; nucleotides outside the gene matches: 3. The V gene's germline CDR1 is KGHSH and CDR2 LQKENI. There are 14 residues in the CDR3.

The CDR3 DNA follows: TGTGCCAGCCAAAGTCCACCGGGACAACTCACAGATACGCAGTATTTT. Translation gives CASQSPPGQLTDTQYF. V and J are TRBV2 and TRBJ2-3; D possibly corresponds to TRBD1 (6 bases). The CDR3 is 16 amino acids. The ends were cut back, 8 bases at V and 2 bases at J, with 20 bases in the middle. Germline CDR1 is SNHLY and CDR2 is FYNNEI.

V and J are TRBV6-5 and TRBJ2-7, with 9 bases identical to TRBD1. The germline V gene encodes CDR1 MNHEY and CDR2 SVGAGI. J was trimmed by 9 bases and V by 7 bases; bases with no gene match: 16. CDR3 size: 15 residues. CDR3 region: CASTPPGTGIQRQYF. Written as DNA, the CDR3 is TGTGCCAGCACCCCCCCCGGGACAGGGATCCAGCGGCAGTACTTC.

This chain uses TRBV7-2 with TRBJ2-5; 9 bases align to TRBD1. With 0 bases clipped from V and 4 bases from J, the junction kept 12 bases outside the gene matches. From germline, CDR1 is SGHTA and CDR2 FQGNSA. This CDR3 has 18 residues. CDR3 coding DNA: TGTGCCAGCAGCTTAGCCCGGGCTCGGACAGGGGCGCGAGAGACCCAGTACTTC. Translating gives CASSLARARTGARETQYF.

This chain links TRBV5-1 with TRBJ1-1; D not certain. V shed 1 base and J shed 7 bases, with 23 bases lying between them. Germline V gives CDR1 SGHRS, CDR2 YFSETQ. The CDR3 totals 17 residues. Written as DNA, the CDR3 is TGCGCCAGCAGCTTGATTCAGAGCCCGGGTAGGAAGAGTGAAGCTTTCTTT. Amino acids: CASSLIQSPGRKSEAFF.

The chain links TRBV6-4 to TRBJ2-3; 11 bases map to TRBD2. Germline assignment: CDR1 MRHNA and CDR2 SNTAGT. After removal of 6 bases from V and 5 bases from J, the junction contained 4 bases not matched to a gene. CDR3 length: 14 residues. CDR3 protein: CASSRGLAGDTQYF. In DNA form, the CDR3 reads TGTGCCAGCAGCCGCGGACTAGCGGGAGATACGCAGTATTTT.

V and J are TRBV10-2 and TRBJ2-7; D may be TRBD2 (6 bases). The V gene lost 2 bases and the J gene lost 3 bases, with 11 bases spanning the gap. Germline-derived CDR1 and CDR2 are WSHSY and SAAADI. CDR3 size: 14 residues. The CDR3 loop reads CASSEPRLGYEQYF. The CDR3 DNA reads as TGCGCCAGCAGTGAGCCACGACTAGGCTACGAGCAGTACTTC.

This sequence joins TRBV30 and TRBJ2-5; TRBD1 is a possible D gene (5 bases). The CDR3 spans 14 residues. Trimming took 7 bases from V and 2 from J, leaving 17 bases between them. Germline values: CDR1 GTSNPN, CDR2 SVGIG (reference sequence). CDR3 sequence (DNA): TGTGCCTCCTCTCGACAGACCAAACAAGAGACCCAGTACTTC. Its protein product is CASSRQTKQETQYF.